Below, one T cell receptor beta chain is given with its context. Per the authors' pipeline: Quantification of nucleated cells was approximated via reference gene primer amplification. TCRdb's copy holds only in-frame clones and misses some; the assay was immunoSEQ multiplex PCR. Clone size and the V and J calls come from that table; the DNA yielded D and trimming. The profile shows 250,000 or so clones, about 85% of them singletons. This specimen comes from a study of blood T cell repertoires in COVID-19. Looking at the study overall: COVID-19 samples collected from the United States, Italy and Spain covered acute and convalescent phases.

Germline loops: CDR1 ENHRY, CDR2 SYGVKD. The CDR3 is 13 residues long. V gave up 8 bases and J gave up 3 bases, with 11 bases separating them. Participants, about 18 to 90 years old, spanned around 25 US areas. The sample comprised PBMCs or T cells enriched from blood (not recorded which). The V and J genes are TRBV10-3 and TRBJ2-1; D may be TRBD2 (6 bases). This receptor was identified in a man aged 25-45 years who had recovered from COVID-19. The CDR3 nucleotides are TGTGCCATCTTTGGCGGGGACTACAATGAGCAGTTCTTC. Encoded protein: CAIFGGDYNEQFF.